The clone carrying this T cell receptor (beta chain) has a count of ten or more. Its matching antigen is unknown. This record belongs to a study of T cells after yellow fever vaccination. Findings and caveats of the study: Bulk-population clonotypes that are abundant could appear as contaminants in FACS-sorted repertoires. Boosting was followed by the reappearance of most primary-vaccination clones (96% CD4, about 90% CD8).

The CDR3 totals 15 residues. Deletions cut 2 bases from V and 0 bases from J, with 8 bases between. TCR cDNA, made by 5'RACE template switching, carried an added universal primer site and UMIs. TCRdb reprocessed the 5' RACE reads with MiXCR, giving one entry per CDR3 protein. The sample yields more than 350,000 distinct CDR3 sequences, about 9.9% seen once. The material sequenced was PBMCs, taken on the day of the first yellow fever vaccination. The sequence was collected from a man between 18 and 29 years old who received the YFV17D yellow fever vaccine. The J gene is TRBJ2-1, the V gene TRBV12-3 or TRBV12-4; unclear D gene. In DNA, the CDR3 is TGTGCCAGCAGTTTATGGACCAGCTCCTACAATGAGCAGTTCTTC. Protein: CASSLWTSSYNEQFF.